This TCR beta chain comes out of a study of T cells in Graves' hyperthyroidism and ophthalmopathy (dated by TCRdb to the late 2010s). Regarding the research as a whole: Peripheral blood samples were taken at the time of initial diagnosis, prior to any treatment. A discovery cohort of around 100 patients, about 40 with Graves' ophthalmopathy and 55 to 65 with stable Graves' hyperthyroidism, was used to find distinguishing TCR V-J signatures. An independent validation cohort of around 20 hyperthyroidism patients and roughly 16 patients who later progressed to ophthalmopathy tested prospective prediction of ophthalmopathy. The roughly 99 discovery patients were divided at random into training and test sets in a 7:3 ratio. In addition, the study compared T-cell repertoires in thyroid tissue and in blood from 6 or 7 Graves' hyperthyroidism patients. Following sampling, methimazole starting at 30 mg daily was given to hyperthyroidism patients, and high-dose intravenous methylprednisolone was given to ophthalmopathy patients. TCR Vbeta CDR3 sequencing of some 140 peripheral blood samples (over 40 ophthalmopathy, 75 hyperthyroidism and approximately 17 progressor patients) is reported in the paper.

Graves' hyperthyroidism was defined as stable when no progression to ophthalmopathy occurred over 18 months of follow-up. Hyperthyroidism patients were newly diagnosed, had a disease duration of under 2 months, and were aged 18 to 65 years. Any patient with an uncontrolled infection, another autoimmune disease, pregnancy or lactation was excluded. Diagnoses were established on the basis of clinical symptoms, serum thyroxine and TRAb, thyroid ultrasound, and orbital computed tomography. Ficoll-Paque density gradient centrifugation was used to isolate PBMCs from approximately 10 ml of fresh peripheral blood. Total RNA was extracted using Trizol reagent, and RNA quality was assessed on an Agilent 2100 Bioanalyzer. Broader findings and caveats from the paper: A model built on a 13 V-J signature distinguished ophthalmopathy from stable hyperthyroidism, reaching 87.88% sensitivity and around 82% specificity in cross-validation and 80%/75% in testing. Most expanded thyroid clonotypes (frequency above 0.001) were also detected in blood, suggesting blood repertoires may reflect thyroid immune responses. In validation, the model predicted progression to ophthalmopathy with approximately 70% sensitivity and about 72% specificity, a median of about 6.7 months before onset. Sample size was not statistically predetermined, and blinding of investigators to group allocation was not performed.

CDR1 and CDR2 are drawn from the germline V gene: SGHAT, FQNNGV. Trimming costs V 2 bases and J 12 bases, and their ends lie 16 bases apart. Its CDR3 holds 13 amino acids, cysteine through phenylalanine. Solely the CDR3 DNA is kept, with 39 bases framed from the first base. In regard to this clonotype: Which antigen it targets is not known. Base-call qualities are not available, and no considerably larger clone is one nucleotide away.

The TCR beta CDR3 regions were amplified from RNA transcripts. For the first round of RT-PCR on the TCR CDR3, the HTBI primer set was used together with the Qiagen OneStep RT-PCR kit. Libraries were constructed in a second round of multiplex PCR, after which size selection and purification were performed. Libraries were sequenced paired-end with 100 bp reads on an Illumina HiSeq2000. The original methods were these. SOAPnuke was used to process the raw data, throwing out any read that contained adapters or uncalled bases, had a mean Phred below 15, or lacked an exact constant-primer or identifier match. High-quality paired reads were merged using COPE v1.2.5, and each unique nucleotide sequence was defined as a clonotype. Clonotypes were aligned to IMGT TRBV, TRBD and TRBJ reference segments using MiTCR v1.1. The analysis was restricted to V-J combinations with a frequency above 0.0001, which together covered just over 98% of the repertoires. A TCS score was defined as the ratio of F50 (clonal expansion) to E x V (chaos), with BLOSUM62-based TCRdist applied between CDR3 peptides within each V-J. Welch's t-statistics and random forest reduced 500 to 650 V-J features to 10 to 15, which were used in a naive Bayes classifier (R e1071). TCRdb took the public reads, trimmed them with fastp at Q25, ran MiXCR for clone calling and kept in-frame beta chains. Rows with a matching CDR3 protein are joined into one entry that keeps the most common DNA and genes. The V and J calls and clone size come from TCRdb's table, not from the authors' own analysis. Present in this sample are under 400,000 distinct CDR3 sequences, roughly 18% of which were seen just once. The ten top clones hold under 55% of the sample.

This sequence was found in a woman aged 50 to 60 with Graves' hyperthyroidism. The V gene is TRBV11-2 and the J gene is TRBJ1-1; the D gene is perhaps TRBD1, on 5 matching bases. The sequencing input was blood. The CDR3 is CASSLQGEGLTFF. The DNA reads as follows: TGTGCCAGCAGCTTACAGGGCGAGGGTCTCACTTTCTTT.